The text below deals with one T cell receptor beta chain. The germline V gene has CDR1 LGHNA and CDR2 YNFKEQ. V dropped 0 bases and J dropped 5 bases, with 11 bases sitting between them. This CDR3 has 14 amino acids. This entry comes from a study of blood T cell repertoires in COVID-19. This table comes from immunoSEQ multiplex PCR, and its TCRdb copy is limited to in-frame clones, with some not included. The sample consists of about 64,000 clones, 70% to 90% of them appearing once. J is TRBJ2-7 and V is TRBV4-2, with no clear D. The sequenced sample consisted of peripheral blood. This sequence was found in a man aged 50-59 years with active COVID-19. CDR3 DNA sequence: TGTGCCAGCAGCCAAGATAAGGCCCGGGACGAGCAGTACTTC. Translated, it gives CASSQDKARDEQYF.